The source of this TCR beta chain is a study of blood T cell repertoires in COVID-19. Across the study: PBMCs, B-cell-depleted T cells, or T cells were the source of the cDNA or gDNA that made up the material.

In the authors' methods: The authors estimated nucleated cell counts from reference gene primer amplification. Profiling relied on immunoSEQ multiplex PCR, and the TCRdb table lists in-frame clones only, not all of them. Clonal size and the V and J genes are those of that table, whereas D and trimming came from the DNA. The sample includes some 290,000 clones, roughly nine tenths of them seen just once. V lost 0 bases to trimming and J lost 0 bases, with 6 bases between them. The germline V gene has CDR1 MNHEY and CDR2 SMNVEV (reference sequence). The CDR3 loop spans 15 amino acids. The clonotype was recovered from a young man with active or convalescent COVID-19. The sequenced sample consisted of peripheral blood. This chain joins TRBV27 and TRBJ1-3; D is undetermined. The CDR3 reads CASSLSALSGNTIYF. CDR3 bases: TGTGCCAGCAGTTTATCGGCTCTCTCTGGAAACACCATATATTTT.